Following are 19 T cell receptor beta chains from one sample sequenced in a study of T cells in Graves' hyperthyroidism and ophthalmopathy. Amplified TCR beta CDR3 regions came from RNA transcripts. HTBI primers were the set used in a first-round RT-PCR of the TCR CDR3. A single record per CDR3 protein comes from TCRdb applying MiXCR to the multiplex PCR reads. Here the sample spans around 690,000 distinct CDR3 sequences, around 15% being singletons. Sequenced: blood. The receptors here all came from a man aged 45-60 years with Graves' hyperthyroidism.

This clonotype came up many times. The V gene is TRBV12-3 or TRBV12-4, the J gene TRBJ2-7; no firm D call. V was clipped by 3 bases and J by 3 bases, with 12 bases between them. The CDR3 has 14 residues. The CDR3 nucleotides are TGTGCCAGCAGTTTTAGCAGTAGAATCTACGAGCAGTACTTC. Protein product: CASSFSSRIYEQYF.

This clonotype was observed many times. The CDR3 region is CASSSPRGLTSNSPLHF. DNA of the CDR3: TGTGCCAGCAGTTCCCCCCGGGGACTAACGTCCAATTCACCCCTCCACTTT. The chain couples TRBV28 to TRBJ1-6; TRBD1 might be the D (5 bases). The CDR3 contains 17 residues. Trimming shortened V by 4 bases and J by 7 bases, and 20 bases separated the two germline ends. The germline gives CDR1 MDHEN, CDR2 SYDVKM.

This clonotype occurred many times. For the CDR3, the DNA is TGTGCCAGCAGCGGGCCTCTAGGGGACTCCTACAATGAGCAGTTCTTC. It codes for CASSGPLGDSYNEQFF. This chain joins TRBV9 and TRBJ2-1; tentative D call: TRBD1 (5 bases). CDR3 length: 16 residues. Germline loops: CDR1 SGDLS, CDR2 YYNGEE. V lost 3 bases, J lost 0 bases, and 13 bases lay in between.

In its sample, this clonotype was seen many times. This chain joins TRBV12-5 and TRBJ2-1, with D perhaps matching TRBD2 (6 bases). This CDR3 is 14 amino acids long. The germline gives CDR1 LGHNT, CDR2 FRNRAP. V was clipped by 6 bases and J by 1 base, with 10 bases between them. Written as DNA, the CDR3 is TGTGCTAGTGGCCTGGGGGGTTCCTACAATGAGCAGTTCTTC. Translating it yields CASGLGGSYNEQFF. The whole variable domain, remainder taken from reference TRBV12-5 and TRBJ2-1, is DARVTQTPRHKVTEMGQEVTMRCQPILGHNTVFWYRQTMMQGLELLAYFRNRAPLDDSGMPKDRFSAEMPDATLATLKIQPSEPRDSAVYFCASGLGGSYNEQFFGPGTRLTVL.

At least ten counts were recorded for this clonotype. The chain employs TRBV2 and TRBJ1-6; D perhaps matches TRBD1 (5 bases). Germline V gene lookup returns CDR1 SNHLY and CDR2 FYNNEI. This CDR3 region has 15 residues. V shed 2 bases and J shed 11 bases, with 16 bases lying between them. The CDR3 protein is CASSERAGQGTPLHF. As DNA, the CDR3 is TGTGCCAGCAGTGAAAGGGCAGGGCAAGGGACACCCCTCCACTTT. Combining the CDR3 with reference TRBV2 and TRBJ1-6 gives the whole variable domain EPEVTQTPSHQVTQMGQEVILRCVPISNHLYFYWYRQILGQKVEFLVSFYNNEISEKSEIFDDQFSVERPDGSNFTLKIRSTKLEDSAMYFCASSERAGQGTPLHFGNGTRLTVT.

This clonotype was counted ten times or more. This chain connects TRBV12-3 or TRBV12-4 to TRBJ2-7; D is possibly TRBD1 (6 bases). The CDR3 loop spans 14 amino acids. The V end was cut by 4 bases, the J end by 3 bases, with 13 bases between. CDR3 amino acids: CASSSPTGVYEQYF. DNA for the CDR3: TGTGCCAGCAGTTCACCGACAGGAGTCTACGAGCAGTACTTC.

This chain joins TRBV11-2 and TRBJ2-3; TRBD2 is a possible D gene (6 bases). The CDR3 extends over 15 amino acids. Looked up from germline, CDR1 is SGHAT and CDR2 is FQNNGV. The V gene lost 6 bases and the J gene lost 2 bases, with 15 bases spanning the gap. The CDR3 DNA reads TGTGCCAGCAGGGCGAGGGACTTGTTCACAGATACGCAGTATTTT. Its protein product is CASRARDLFTDTQYF.

This clonotype was picked up a small number of times. This chain uses TRBV24-1 with TRBJ2-1; D may be TRBD1 or TRBD2 (6 bases each). Deletions cut 9 bases from V and 5 bases from J, with 40 bases between. Germline V gives CDR1 KGHDR, CDR2 SFDVKD. The CDR3 loop spans 22 amino acids. CDR3 nucleotides: TGTGCCACCTTGACGAGACTAGTTTCCAGGGGTTTAACCCCTAAAGAAGACAATGAGCAGTTCTTC. Its translation is CATLTRLVSRGLTPKEDNEQFF.

This chain joins TRBV6-1 and TRBJ2-7; TRBD1 matches 9 bases. Germline values: CDR1 MNHNS, CDR2 SASEGT. This CDR3 comprises 15 residues. With 7 bases clipped from V and 6 bases from J, the junction kept 13 bases outside the gene matches. DNA of the CDR3: TGTGCCAGCACCTCATACTCGGGACAGGGTTTCGAGCAGTACTTC. It is translated as CASTSYSGQGFEQYF.

V and J are TRBV5-1 and TRBJ2-5, with D maybe TRBD2 (5 bases). Trimming took off 3 bases at V and 3 bases at J, with 9 bases between the two ends. The CDR3 runs 13 residues. Germline V gives CDR1 SGHRS, CDR2 YFSETQ. This CDR3 reads CASSSTGKETQYF. In DNA form, the CDR3 reads TGCGCCAGCAGCTCGACGGGAAAAGAGACCCAGTACTTC.

This clonotype was observed a handful of times. This chain joins TRBV18 and TRBJ1-5; 7 bases line up with TRBD1. V was pared by 4 bases and J by 2 bases, with 8 bases of the junction left unmatched. Germline V gene lookup returns CDR1 KGHSH and CDR2 LQKENI. The CDR3 runs to 16 residues. CDR3: CASSQDRVRGNQPQHF. CDR3 DNA sequence: TGTGCCAGCTCACAAGACAGGGTGAGGGGCAATCAGCCCCAGCATTTT.

The V call is TRBV28, the J call TRBJ2-1; a possible D gene is TRBD2 (6 bases). V gave up 5 bases and J gave up 1 base, with 15 bases separating them. The CDR3 sequence is 16 residues long. Germline V gene lookup returns CDR1 MDHEN and CDR2 SYDVKM. The CDR3 region has the DNA TGTGCCAGCAGTCCCGGGGGACTTGGGTCCTACAATGAGCAGTTCTTC. It yields the protein CASSPGGLGSYNEQFF.

Turning to this clonotype: A much larger clone differs by one base, so this may be a read error. The rearrangement links TRBV11-2 to TRBJ2-2; 10 nucleotides line up with TRBD2. The ends lost 5 bases at V and 6 bases at J; junction bases unmatched: 12. Germline-derived CDR1 and CDR2 are SGHAT and FQNNGV. The CDR3 contains 17 residues. CDR3 DNA: TGTGCCAGCAGCCCGCGAACCAGGACTAGCGGAGCCGGGGAGCTGTTTTTT. It yields the protein CASSPRTRTSGAGELFF.

This clonotype showed up many times. The chain is built from TRBV28 and TRBJ2-1; D unresolved. CDR1 is MDHEN, CDR2 SYDVKM, per germline. The CDR3 runs 14 residues. Trimming took 6 bases from V and 4 from J, leaving 13 bases between them. The CDR3 DNA is TGTGCCAGCAGCCCAGGAGTCGGTTACAATGAGCAGTTCTTC. It translates to CASSPGVGYNEQFF.

The chain carries TRBV15 and TRBJ1-3; D possibly corresponds to TRBD1 (5 bases). CDR1 and CDR2 from the germline V gene are LNHNV and YYDKDF (reference sequence). The CDR3 runs to 12 residues. V was shortened by 6 bases and J by 4 bases, with 7 bases between the two germline ends. The CDR3 is CATRGLGNTIYF. The CDR3 DNA follows: TGTGCCACCAGGGGGCTGGGAAACACCATATATTTT.

This clonotype was observed at least ten times. The J gene is TRBJ1-1, the V gene TRBV10-3; 9 nucleotides align to TRBD1. This CDR3 comprises 16 residues. With V trimmed by 3 bases and J by 7 bases, 12 bases remained unmatched. Germline CDR1 reads ENHRY; CDR2 reads SYGVKD. CDR3 protein: CAISESIGTGNFEAFF. The CDR3 DNA follows: TGTGCCATCAGTGAATCGATAGGGACAGGGAATTTTGAAGCTTTCTTT.

This clonotype was seen many times. The chain carries TRBV27 and TRBJ2-1; D remains unclear. V was cut by 6 bases and J by 8 bases, with 14 bases left in between. This CDR3 is 13 amino acids long. Germline CDR1 reads MNHEY; CDR2 reads SMNVEV (reference sequence). The CDR3 is CASSLREVDEQFF. The CDR3 coding sequence is TGTGCCAGCAGCTTAAGAGAGGTGGATGAGCAGTTCTTC.

This clonotype was recorded at least ten times. This rearrangement joins TRBV2 to TRBJ2-1; 12 bases align to TRBD2. Germline-derived CDR1 and CDR2 are SNHLY and FYNNEI. The CDR3 has 15 residues. Trimming took 7 bases from V and 9 from J; bases not matched to a gene: 10. CDR3 sequence reads: CASTEETSGSSEQFF. The CDR3 DNA follows: TGTGCCAGCACCGAAGAGACTAGCGGGAGTTCTGAGCAGTTCTTC.

This clonotype was seen a handful of times. The rearrangement joins TRBV18 to TRBJ2-1; 7 bases fit TRBD1. CDR1 and CDR2 from the germline V gene are KGHSH and LQKENI. Trimming at V came to 4 bases and at J to 8 bases, leaving 11 bases not matched to a gene. The CDR3 extends over 15 amino acids. The CDR3 here is CASSRDRDRGDEQFF. The CDR3 DNA is TGTGCCAGCTCACGCGACAGGGACCGCGGTGATGAGCAGTTCTTC.